One TCR beta chain is described in this entry. Antigen: not known. The data were taken from a study of long-term antiretroviral therapy in people with HIV. As for the study in general: Samples collected earliest predate the 2015 immediate-ART recommendation by about a decade.

General study points: Relative to control repertoires, HIV repertoires exhibited narrower CDR3 length ranges. Clonotypes expanded prior to ART showed repertoire dominance at all sampled time points. With ART, diversity went up but was still lower than in transplant donor controls.

Germline V gene data show CDR1 as LGHNA and CDR2 as YSLEER. Trimming removed 4 bases from V and 4 bases from J, with 14 bases in between. The CDR3 consists of 16 residues. At survey level, the immunoSEQ assay was run in its v3.0 version. Assay used: immunoSEQ multiplex PCR; TCRdb lists only in-frame clones, some missing. The data show about 16,000 clones, around 90% seen once. J is TRBJ1-6 and V is TRBV4-3; D is unresolved. The source was unsorted PBMCs, collected 2.3 years before starting antiretroviral therapy. The receptor was isolated from a woman aged 30 to 39 with HIV. For the CDR3, the DNA is TGCGCCAGCAGCCGGACTCAAGGGCTGTATAATTCACCCCTCCACTTT. This codes for CASSRTQGLYNSPLHF.